The 30 T cell receptor beta chains presented below share a single source sample, sequenced in a study of blood T cells in healthy people across ages. A second PCR, run for roughly 7 to 11 cycles, used a sample-barcoded 5' primer plus a J-beta primer mix. MiXCR, run by TCRdb on the 5' RACE reads, gives a single entry per CDR3 protein. The table records roughly 550,000 distinct CDR3 sequences, 24% of them present only once. These data are also associated with another study on T cells of mothers and their children.

The specimen was blood. These TCRs come from a boy aged 10-17 years in good health.

This clonotype has a handful of counts. The chain carries TRBV3-1 and TRBJ2-1; 8 bases match TRBD1. CDR3 length: 16 residues. V was clipped by 2 bases and J by 7 bases; unmatched bases: 10. Germline CDR1 reads LGHDT; CDR2 reads YNNKEL (reference sequence). Here the CDR3 DNA reads TGTGCCAGCAGCCAACTAGGACAGGGAATGAGAAATGAGCAGTTCTTC. As protein: CASSQLGQGMRNEQFF.

V and J are TRBV12-3 or TRBV12-4 and TRBJ1-4; 7 positions agree with TRBD1. CDR3 length equals 13 residues. V dropped 5 bases and J dropped 7; count of bases not matched to a gene: 4. The CDR3 sequence: CASSGGTAEKLFF. Here the CDR3 DNA reads TGTGCCAGCAGTGGGGGGACAGCTGAAAAACTGTTTTTT.

V is TRBV29-1 and J is TRBJ1-1; tentative D call: TRBD1 (6 bases). Germline V gives CDR1 SQVTM, CDR2 ANQGSEA. The germline V and J ends were trimmed by 5 bases and 4 bases, with 17 bases remaining between them. The CDR3 length is 14 residues. The CDR3 loop is CSVYSGAPPTEAFF. CDR3 DNA sequence: TGCAGCGTTTACTCAGGGGCCCCCCCCACTGAAGCTTTCTTT.

The chain is built from TRBV9 and TRBJ2-3; TRBD2 agrees at 7 bases. CDR1 and CDR2 from the germline V gene are SGDLS and YYNGEE. V trimming: 4 bases; J trimming: 2 bases; junction bases outside the gene matches: 16. CDR3 length equals 18 residues. The CDR3, as DNA: TGTGCCAGCAGCCAACAGGAGGTGGGAGGGTCCCCCACAGATACGCAGTATTTT. Translation: CASSQQEVGGSPTDTQYF.

The table lists this clonotype with many counts. This sequence joins TRBV28 and TRBJ2-4; D perhaps matches TRBD2 (5 bases). There are 13 residues in the CDR3. Per the germline V gene, CDR1 is MDHEN and CDR2 is SYDVKM. V lost 8 bases and J lost 0, with 8 bases in between. This chain's CDR3 is CASGRGAKNIQYF. For the CDR3, the DNA is TGTGCCAGCGGCCGGGGAGCCAAAAACATTCAGTACTTC.

This chain links TRBV6-1 with TRBJ2-1; 12 bases align to TRBD1. The CDR3 covers 18 residues. Looked up from germline, CDR1 is MNHNS and CDR2 is SASEGT. After removal of 8 bases from V and 7 bases from J, the junction contained 18 bases not matched to a gene. The CDR3 is CASAQLGQGALTRNEQFF. CDR3 sequence (DNA): TGTGCCAGCGCCCAGCTGGGACAGGGGGCGCTTACTAGGAATGAGCAGTTCTTC.

This clonotype has a handful of counts. The chain carries TRBV5-1 and TRBJ2-5, with TRBD1 matching 9 bases. The DNA end favors TRBJ2-1, so the J call may be wrong. The CDR3 runs to 13 residues. Per germline, CDR1 SGHRS and CDR2 YFSETQ. CDR3 sequence: CASSQTGGNEQFF. In DNA form, the CDR3 reads TGCGCCAGCAGCCAGACAGGGGGCAATGAGCAGTTCTTC.

The chain employs TRBV12-3 or TRBV12-4 and TRBJ2-1; D perhaps matches TRBD1 (5 bases). The germline V and J ends were trimmed by 6 bases and 7 bases, with 13 bases remaining between them. The CDR3 is 13 amino acids. CDR3 DNA sequence: TGTGCCAGCAGAGAACCCAGGGCGAATGAGCAGTTCTTC. Its translation: CASREPRANEQFF.

The genes are TRBV7-2 and TRBJ1-3, with 7 bases lining up with TRBD1. The V and J ends lost 5 bases and 4 bases, in that order; junction bases with no gene match: 5. Germline V gene data show CDR1 as SGHTA and CDR2 as FQGNSA. The length of the CDR3 is 14 residues. CDR3 sequence: CASSPGTDGNTIYF. The CDR3 DNA sequence: TGTGCCAGCAGCCCCGGGACAGACGGAAACACCATATATTTT.

The chain links TRBV25-1 to TRBJ1-2; D is uncertain. CDR1 and CDR2 (germline): MGHDK, SYGVNS. The length of the CDR3 is 12 residues. The V end was cut by 2 bases, the J end by 5 bases, with 6 bases between. CDR3 sequence reads: CASSEGPYGYTF. The CDR3 DNA is TGTGCCAGCAGTGAAGGCCCATATGGCTACACCTTC.

The chain joins TRBV13 to TRBJ1-1; 8 nucleotides line up with TRBD1. V was pared by 3 bases and J by 4 bases, with 7 bases of the junction left unmatched. The CDR3 covers 15 residues. Germline CDR1 PRHDT, CDR2 FYEKMQ (reference sequence). CDR3 residues: CASSFDRGRSTEAFF. CDR3 DNA: TGTGCCAGCAGCTTCGACAGGGGAAGGTCCACTGAAGCTTTCTTT.

This clonotype was seen a handful of times. The chain employs TRBV6-2 or TRBV6-3 and TRBJ1-6; D is uncertain. The germline CDR1 and CDR2 sequences are MNHEY and SVGEGT. This CDR3 spans 17 amino acids. Trimming took 6 bases from V and 8 from J, leaving 23 bases between them. This CDR3 reads CASRTYEGEAEDSPLHF. The DNA of the CDR3 is TGTGCCAGCAGAACGTACGAAGGAGAGGCAGAGGATTCACCCCTCCACTTT.

This clonotype has more than one count but fewer than ten. The chain employs TRBV7-8 and TRBJ2-1; D remains ambiguous. Deletions cut 1 base from V and 0 bases from J, with 10 bases between. The CDR3 extends over 16 amino acids. From germline, CDR1 is SGHVS and CDR2 FQNEAQ. The CDR3 sequence: CASSLDPFGSYNEQFF. CDR3 bases: TGTGCCAGCAGCTTAGACCCATTCGGCTCCTACAATGAGCAGTTCTTC.

In this sample, this clonotype turned up a few times. The chain carries TRBV9 and TRBJ2-5; 9 positions match TRBD1. This CDR3 is built from 18 residues. Germline CDR1 reads SGDLS; CDR2 reads YYNGEE. V trimming: 4 bases; J trimming: 4 bases; junction bases outside the gene matches: 17. CDR3 sequence: CASSPRPSGQGWVETQYF. CDR3 in DNA: TGTGCCAGCAGCCCCCGTCCATCGGGACAGGGATGGGTAGAGACCCAGTACTTC.

J is TRBJ2-5 and V is TRBV7-9; TRBD1 is a possible D gene (6 bases). The J call may be wrong; the DNA end is better matched by TRBJ2-1. The CDR3 covers 15 residues. CDR1 is SEHNR and CDR2 is FQNEAQ in the germline V gene (reference sequence). In nucleotides, the CDR3 is TGTGCCAGCAGCTTAGGGGACACTACCTACAATGAGCAGTTCTTC. The encoded protein is CASSLGDTTYNEQFF.

The chain uses TRBV27 and TRBJ2-1; D assignment may be TRBD1 or TRBD2 (5 bases each). The end of the DNA is better explained by TRBJ2-5, so the J call may be wrong. This CDR3 comprises 15 residues. CDR1 and CDR2 from the germline V gene are MNHEY and SMNVEV (reference sequence). Here the CDR3 DNA reads TGTGCCAGCAGTTCTGCCCGGGACGGGTTTGAGGCCCAGTACTTC. As protein: CASSSARDGFEAQYF.

This clonotype was detected a few times. The V call is TRBV6-2 or TRBV6-3, the J call TRBJ1-4, with D perhaps TRBD1 (5 bases). The CDR3 is 13 residues long. Germline V lookup: CDR1 MNHEY, CDR2 SVGEGT. Trimming took off 7 bases at V and 11 bases at J, with 17 bases between the two ends. CDR3 DNA sequence: TGTGCCAGCACCACCCGTGGGGGTTGGAAACTGTTTTTT. The encoded protein is CASTTRGGWKLFF.

The chain uses TRBV6-2 or TRBV6-3 and TRBJ2-4; D perhaps matches TRBD2 (5 bases). This CDR3 is 14 amino acids long. CDR1 is MNHEY, CDR2 SVGEGT, per germline. The V end lost 2 bases, the J end lost 7 bases, and 12 bases lay between the germline ends. The CDR3 nucleotides are TGTGCCAGCAGTTACGCCAATGAGGGTAACATTCAGTACTTC. Its protein product is CASSYANEGNIQYF.

This chain joins TRBV14 and TRBJ1-1; TRBD1 might be the D (5 bases). Germline V gene sequence: CDR1 SGHDN, CDR2 FVKESK. This CDR3 has 15 residues. V was shortened by 5 bases and J by 1 base, with 14 bases between the two germline ends. In DNA form, the CDR3 reads TGTGCCAGCAGCGTCCGGGGCAGGGAGAACACTGAAGCTTTCTTT. This encodes CASSVRGRENTEAFF.

The chain has TRBV28 and TRBJ2-3; D ambiguous. CDR3 length: 15 amino acids. The germline V gene encodes CDR1 MDHEN and CDR2 SYDVKM. Between the trimmed V and J ends, which lost 3 bases and 0 bases, there was a span of 10 bases. The CDR3 protein is CASSLVIPSTDTQYF. The CDR3 DNA is TGTGCCAGCAGTTTGGTCATACCGAGCACAGATACGCAGTATTTT.

The chain combines TRBV29-1 with TRBJ2-5; 11 bases fit TRBD2. The J call is uncertain, as TRBJ2-7 better fits the DNA end. Germline V gene data show CDR1 as SQVTM and CDR2 as ANQGSEA. The CDR3 contains 14 residues. The CDR3, as DNA: TGCAGCGTTGGGGCTAGCGGGAGGATCCACGAGCAGTACTTC. Translating it yields CSVGASGRIHEQYF.

The chain joins TRBV20-1 to TRBJ1-5; 9 bases map to TRBD1. CDR1 and CDR2 (germline): DFQATT, SNEGSKA (reference sequence). With V trimmed by 5 bases and J by 5 bases, 1 base remained unmatched. The CDR3 is 12 residues long. The CDR3 DNA sequence: TGCAGTGCTTGGACAGGGGATCAGCCCCAGCATTTT. Translating it yields CSAWTGDQPQHF.

This rearrangement joins TRBV15 to TRBJ2-5; no clear D gene. Trimming removed 5 bases at V and 4 bases at J, with 8 bases between. Germline loops: CDR1 LNHNV, CDR2 YYDKDF (reference sequence). This CDR3 has 12 amino acids. The CDR3 DNA is TGTGCCACCAGCCACCCAGGAGAGACCCAGTACTTC. Translated, it gives CATSHPGETQYF.

This clonotype was counted at least ten times. The chain employs TRBV24-1 and TRBJ2-1, with 9 bases fitting TRBD2. V dropped 2 bases and J dropped 0; count of bases not matched to a gene: 1. CDR1 KGHDR and CDR2 SFDVKD come from the germline V gene. The CDR3 has 16 amino acids. DNA of the CDR3: TGTGCCACCAGTGATTATAGCGGGAGCTCCTACAATGAGCAGTTCTTC. This gives the protein CATSDYSGSSYNEQFF.

This rearrangement joins TRBV7-9 to TRBJ1-1; 7 nucleotides match TRBD1. With 7 bases clipped from V and 8 bases from J, the junction kept 10 bases outside the gene matches. Germline V gene lookup returns CDR1 SEHNR and CDR2 FQNEAQ (reference sequence). The CDR3 has 13 amino acids. The CDR3 loop is CASIGTANTEAFF. The CDR3 DNA sequence: TGTGCCAGCATCGGGACAGCCAATACCGAAGCTTTCTTT.

This clonotype appeared many times. This rearrangement joins TRBV7-6 to TRBJ2-5, with D tentatively TRBD2 (5 bases). V lost 3 bases and J 3 bases, leaving 14 bases between the germline ends. Germline-derived CDR1 and CDR2 are SGHVS and FNYEAQ. This CDR3 has 15 residues. CDR3 protein: CASSFAYGGEETQYF. In DNA, the CDR3 is TGTGCCAGCAGCTTTGCCTATGGAGGTGAAGAGACCCAGTACTTC.

This clonotype was detected a few times. V is TRBV28 and J is TRBJ2-1, with D maybe TRBD2 (5 bases). V lost 6 bases and J 1 base, leaving 13 bases between the germline ends. The V gene's germline CDR1 is MDHEN and CDR2 SYDVKM. This CDR3 is 15 amino acids long. In nucleotides, the CDR3 is TGTGCCAGCAGGGAAGAGGGTGTGTCCTACAATGAGCAGTTCTTC. Residues: CASREEGVSYNEQFF.

This clonotype appeared a few times. The V and J genes are TRBV7-9 and TRBJ2-5; TRBD2 is a possible D gene (5 bases). The CDR3 is 16 residues long. Germline V gene lookup returns CDR1 SEHNR and CDR2 FQNEAQ (reference sequence). The V end lost 2 bases, the J end lost 3 bases, and 16 bases lay between the germline ends. This chain's CDR3 is CASSLMVGVKEETQYF. The CDR3 DNA reads TGTGCCAGCAGCTTAATGGTGGGAGTGAAAGAAGAGACCCAGTACTTC.

The chain's CDR3 is CASSHFQGSVETQYF. The CDR3 nucleotides are TGCGCCAGCAGCCACTTTCAGGGAAGTGTAGAGACCCAGTACTTC. J is TRBJ2-5 and V is TRBV5-1; tentative D call: TRBD1 (5 bases). The CDR3 spans 15 residues. Germline V gene data show CDR1 as SGHRS and CDR2 as YFSETQ. Trimming cost V 4 bases and J 4 bases, with 17 bases left between them.

A remark on this clonotype: No conserved phenylalanine or tryptophan ends this CDR3, so it is likely a read error. The CDR3: CASKLVPGELFS. DNA of the CDR3: TGTGCCAGCAAGTTAGTACCCGGGGAGCTGTTTTCT. The genes are TRBV28 and TRBJ2-2; no reliable D call. Germline lookup yields CDR1 MDHEN and CDR2 SYDVKM. Trimming took 7 bases from V and 6 from J, leaving 9 bases between them. There are 12 residues in the CDR3.